The rows below give T cell receptor beta chains drawn from one sample of a study of cytomegalovirus exposure and HLA in healthy donors. Here immunoSEQ multiplex PCR was the method, and the copy in TCRdb shows in-frame clones only, minus some. The table has over 110,000 clones, less than 80% seen once. Sequencing was carried out using PBMCs. These receptors were collected from a woman aged 50 to 60 in good health and CMV-seropositive. Both conserved end residues are part of each CDR3. Fields, in order: clone size, D gene, V gene, J gene, CDR3 DNA, CDR3 protein. The D gene is left open where the match is weak. The size entry is marked missing in some rows and otherwise reads once, few, many or a size class.

NA	TRBD1	TRBV29-1	TRBJ2-7	TGCAGCGCTAAGGGACAGGCGGCCTACGAGCAGTACTTC	CSAKGQAAYEQYF
NA	TRBD2	TRBV9	TRBJ2-5	TGTGCCAGCAGCAGGACTAGCGGGGGGAGGTACCAAGAGACCCAGTACTTC	CASSRTSGGRYQETQYF
few	NA	TRBV6-1	TRBJ1-1	TGTGCCAGCAGTCCTCCCCCGCAGGCGAACACTGAAGCTTTCTTT	CASSPPPQANTEAFF
NA	TRBD2	TRBV2	TRBJ2-7	TGTGCCAGCAGTCTAGCGGGGTCCTACGAGCAGTACTTC	CASSLAGSYEQYF
NA	NA	TRBV4-1	TRBJ2-1	TGCGCCAGCAGGGACCCTCGGCATGCAGGGTACAATGAGCAGTTCTTC	CASRDPRHAGYNEQFF
few	NA	TRBV5-1	TRBJ1-1	TGCGCCAGCAGCTTGGGTGGGGGGATGAACACTGAAGCTTTCTTT	CASSLGGGMNTEAFF
once	NA	TRBV29-1	TRBJ2-3	TGCAGCGTTGAAAAGGGGGAGGGGACAGATACGCAGTATTTT	CSVEKGEGTDTQYF
NA	NA	TRBV5-5	TRBJ1-6	TGTGCCAGCAGCTTGGGGGCAGGGGTCTTGAACTCCTATAATTCACCCCTCCACTTT	CASSLGAGVLNSYNSPLHF
NA	TRBD1	TRBV28	TRBJ2-7	TGTGCCAGCACGGGACAGGGGGCGACCGAGCAGTACTTC	CASTGQGATEQYF
NA	TRBD1	TRBV12-5	TRBJ1-4	TGTGCTAGTGGTTCATACCGGGACAGGGGGCCGGTTAATGAAAAACTGTTTTTT	CASGSYRDRGPVNEKLFF
NA	TRBD2	TRBV10-3	TRBJ2-5	TGTGCCTCCAGCGGGGGGGAGACCCAGTACTTC	CASSGGETQYF
few	TRBD1	TRBV7-3	TRBJ2-5	TGTGCCAGCAGCTCCGGGACAGGGGGCTTCCAGACCCAGTACTTC	CASSSGTGGFQTQYF
NA	TRBD1	TRBV6-1	TRBJ1-6	TGTGCCAGCAGGCCGGGACAGATAAATTCACCCCTCCACTTT	CASRPGQINSPLHF
NA	NA	TRBV13	TRBJ1-1	TGTGCCAGCAGCCTCCGGGACACTGAAGCTTTCTTT	CASSLRDTEAFF
NA	TRBD1	TRBV6-1	TRBJ1-1	TGTGCCAGCACAGGGGACAGGGGAGACACTGAAGCTTTCTTT	CASTGDRGDTEAFF
few	NA	TRBV7-2	TRBJ1-4	TGTGCCAGCAGCTTACCCGACAGAAGACTGTTTTTT	CASSLPDRRLFF
NA	TRBD2	TRBV7-7	TRBJ2-5	TGTGCTAGCAGCTCGCTAGCGGGGGGGCAAGAGACCCAGTACTTC	CASSSLAGGQETQYF
NA	TRBD1	TRBV5-1	TRBJ2-3	TGCGCCAGCATGGCAGGGGGCGACGCAGATACGCAGTATTTT	CASMAGGDADTQYF
NA	TRBD2	TRBV4-2	TRBJ2-1	TGTGCCAGCAGCAGGGGCCTAGCGGATTACAATGAGCAGTTCTTC	CASSRGLADYNEQFF
NA	NA	TRBV11-1	TRBJ1-1	TGTGCCAGCAACAGGAAGGATGAAGCTTTCTTT	CASNRKDEAFF
NA	NA	TRBV6-1	TRBJ1-2	TGTGCCAGCAGTGAAGCGGGGCAGCTCTCCTCTTATGGCTACACCTTC	CASSEAGQLSSYGYTF
NA	NA	TRBV19	TRBJ1-5	TGTGCCAGTAACACGGGATTCTTGAGCAATCAGCCCCAGCATTTT	CASNTGFLSNQPQHF
NA	NA	TRBV5-1	TRBJ1-1	TGCGCCAGCAGCTTGGTGATGGGAGGCGACACTGAAGCTTTCTTT	CASSLVMGGDTEAFF
once	TRBD1	TRBV9	TRBJ1-2	TGTGCCAGCAGCCTCCAAGTGGGCAGGGGGAACTATGGCTACACCTTC	CASSLQVGRGNYGYTF
NA	TRBD1	TRBV29-1	TRBJ2-1	TGCAGCGTTGACACGACAGGGGGATCTCTCGGTGAGCAGTTCTTC	CSVDTTGGSLGEQFF
NA	NA	TRBV29-1	TRBJ1-5	TGCAGCGTCCGGGACAACCACAATCAGCCCCAGCATTTT	CSVRDNHNQPQHF
NA	NA	TRBV7-8	TRBJ1-4	TGTGCCAGCAGCTTAGCTGGGTCGGAGGAAAAACTGTTTTTT	CASSLAGSEEKLFF
NA	NA	TRBV7-2	TRBJ2-7	TGTGCCAGCAGCTTAGGACCGGGCTCCTACGAGCAGTACTTC	CASSLGPGSYEQYF